The 14 T cell receptor beta chains presented below share a single source sample, sequenced in a study of T-cell reconstitution after alpha-beta-depleted transplantation in children. Preparation of the TCRbeta library involved a method that used unique molecular identifiers. Each CDR3 protein gets one entry after TCRdb re-called the PCR reads with MiXCR. The sample records hundreds of thousands of distinct CDR3 sequences, around 12% being singletons. Here the sequenced sample was PBMCs, taken before TCRalphabeta/CD19-depleted stem cell transplant. The receptor source for this set is a girl aged 2-10 years with congenital amegakaryocytic thrombocytopenia, due to receive a stem cell transplant.

This rearrangement joins TRBV7-9 to TRBJ2-5, with D perhaps assigned TRBD1 or TRBD2 (5 bases each). The germline V gene has CDR1 SEHNR and CDR2 FQNEAQ (reference sequence). The CDR3 is 15 residues long. Trimming removed 0 bases at V and 5 bases at J, with 13 bases between. CDR3 in amino acids: CASSLALGREETQYF. The CDR3 coding sequence is TGTGCCAGCAGCTTAGCGCTCGGCAGGGAGGAGACCCAGTACTTC.

This clonotype has only a few counts. V gene TRBV20-1 combines with J gene TRBJ1-5; TRBD1 matches 9 bases. The CDR3 extends over 17 amino acids. V lost 1 base to trimming and J lost 3 bases; unmatched junction nucleotides: 10. The germline gives CDR1 DFQATT, CDR2 SNEGSKA (reference sequence). The CDR3 loop is CSARGGGQGHYNQPQHF. In DNA form, the CDR3 reads TGCAGTGCTAGAGGGGGCGGACAGGGGCATTACAATCAGCCCCAGCATTTT.

This clonotype has ten or more counts. The V gene is TRBV28, the J gene TRBJ1-5, with 7 nucleotides matching TRBD1. CDR3 length: 15 residues. The V gene end was trimmed by 8 bases and the J gene end by 0 bases; junction bases not matched to a gene: 7. Germline lookup yields CDR1 MDHEN and CDR2 SYDVKM. CDR3 coding DNA: TGTGCCAGCGAAACAGGGGATTATAGCAATCAGCCCCAGCATTTT. Translation gives CASETGDYSNQPQHF.

The genes are TRBV20-1 and TRBJ2-2; possibly TRBD1 or TRBD2 for D (6 bases each). In germline, CDR1 is DFQATT, CDR2 SNEGSKA (reference sequence). V gave up 3 bases and J gave up 3 bases, with 17 bases separating them. The CDR3 contains 16 residues. Here the CDR3 DNA reads TGCAGTGCTAGTACTCGGGGGCTCCCGGACACCGGGGAGCTGTTTTTT. This codes for CSASTRGLPDTGELFF.

The chain links TRBV2 to TRBJ1-4, with a weak D call TRBD1 (5 bases). CDR1 is SNHLY and CDR2 is FYNNEI in the germline V gene. With 7 bases removed from V and 0 bases from J, the gap between germline ends came to 12 bases. This CDR3 has 15 residues. The CDR3, as DNA: TGTGCCAGCAACAGACAGTCCGCAACTAATGAAAAACTGTTTTTT. Translation gives CASNRQSATNEKLFF. The full variable domain, its missing parts supplied by reference TRBV2 and TRBJ1-4, is EPEVTQTPSHQVTQMGQEVILRCVPISNHLYFYWYRQILGQKVEFLVSFYNNEISEKSEIFDDQFSVERPDGSNFTLKIRSTKLEDSAMYFCASNRQSATNEKLFFGSGTQLSVL.

In its sample, this clonotype was seen many times. This rearrangement joins TRBV12-3 or TRBV12-4 to TRBJ1-5; D gene uncertain. The CDR3 has 14 residues. V lost 7 bases and J lost 6, with 16 bases in between. In nucleotides, the CDR3 is TGTGCCAGCACCACACTGGGTGTAGGTCAGCCCCAGCATTTT. Residues: CASTTLGVGQPQHF.

As regards this clonotype: A single base separates this from a much larger clone, so it may be a read error. The CDR3 ends on some other residue instead of the conserved phenylalanine or tryptophan, so this is likely a read error. This chain uses TRBV20-1 with TRBJ2-3; TRBD2 agrees at 14 bases. CDR3 length: 15 amino acids. The germline V gene has CDR1 DFQATT and CDR2 SNEGSKA (reference sequence). With 4 bases clipped from V and 3 bases from J, the junction kept 3 bases outside the gene matches. The CDR3 DNA reads TGCAGTGCTAAGGGACTAGCGGGAGCGACAGATACGCAGTATTCT. Translated: CSAKGLAGATDTQYS.

As concerns this clonotype: A read error may be the cause here, since a much bigger clone is one base away. The chain recombines TRBV20-1 with TRBJ2-3; 7 bases match TRBD2. Germline V gives CDR1 DFQATT, CDR2 SNEGSKA (reference sequence). The CDR3 length is 15 residues. CDR3 protein: CSAHRPSGHTNTQYF. Written as DNA, the CDR3 is TGCAGTGCTCACCGCCCTAGCGGTCACACAAATACGCAGTATTTT.

The table lists this clonotype with many counts. The chain couples TRBV12-3 or TRBV12-4 to TRBJ2-5; 8 nucleotides match TRBD2. V trimming: 11 bases; J trimming: 5 bases; junction bases outside the gene matches: 13. The CDR3 totals 14 residues. DNA of the CDR3: TGTGCCTCCAGCCCCGGACTAGCAGTGGAGACCCAGTACTTC. It specifies CASSPGLAVETQYF.

This clonotype has more than one count but fewer than ten. The V and J genes are TRBV29-1 and TRBJ1-1; a possible D gene is TRBD1 (5 bases). The CDR3 consists of 13 residues. V was pared by 0 bases and J by 0 bases, with 5 bases between. Germline loops: CDR1 SQVTM, CDR2 ANQGSEA. The CDR3 DNA follows: TGCAGCGTTGAAGACAGGGTGAACACTGAAGCTTTCTTT. It encodes CSVEDRVNTEAFF.

This clonotype appeared many times. The rearrangement links TRBV20-1 to TRBJ2-7; weak D call: TRBD1 (6 bases). V was cut by 6 bases and J by 3 bases, with 15 bases left in between. CDR3 length: 13 amino acids. Germline assignment: CDR1 DFQATT and CDR2 SNEGSKA (reference sequence). The CDR3 reads CSATNRERYEQYF. CDR3 sequence (DNA): TGCAGTGCCACGAACAGGGAACGCTACGAGCAGTACTTC.

This clonotype was seen at least ten times. The V call is TRBV5-1, the J call TRBJ1-2, with D unclear. V gave up 0 bases and J gave up 2 bases, with 11 bases separating them. Germline CDR1 SGHRS, CDR2 YFSETQ. The length of the CDR3 is 15 residues. The CDR3 loop is CASSLGSALNYGYTF. CDR3 coding DNA: TGCGCCAGCAGCTTGGGCAGCGCTCTAAACTATGGCTACACCTTC.

This clonotype was observed at least ten times. V is TRBV4-1 and J is TRBJ1-1; D not certain. Trimming took off 1 base at V and 0 bases at J, with 9 bases between the two ends. CDR1 is MGHRA, CDR2 YSYEKL, per germline. This CDR3 is 15 amino acids long. The CDR3 reads CASSQVGSLNTEAFF. Here the CDR3 DNA reads TGCGCCAGCAGCCAAGTGGGGAGTTTGAACACTGAAGCTTTCTTT.

This clonotype has ten or more counts. The CDR3 DNA reads as TGCAGCGCTGGGACTAGCGGGAGGGTCGGGCGCAATGAGCAGTTCTTC. It translates to CSAGTSGRVGRNEQFF. The V gene is TRBV29-1, the J gene TRBJ2-1; TRBD2 matches at 16 bases. Germline CDR1 SQVTM, CDR2 ANQGSEA. The CDR3 is 16 amino acids. The V and J ends lost 7 bases and 6 bases, in that order; junction bases with no gene match: 9.